The subject of this entry is one TCR beta chain. Using immunoSEQ multiplex PCR, the repertoire was profiled, and TCRdb retains in-frame clones only, with some absent. This sample has tens of thousands of clones, with 87% found just once. This sample is drawn from a study of OX40 agonist ivuxolimab in advanced cancers. The overall study: Ivuxolimab is a fully human IgG2 antibody that activates OX40 (CD134). Prior therapy, whether anti-PD-1, anti-PD-L1 or anti-CTLA-4, was allowed, and under 50% had some.

Systemic immunosuppression or autoimmune disease history was grounds to exclude patients. This CDR3 contains 18 residues. The J segment lost 0 bases and the V segment lost 4 bases, leaving 8 bases of the junction unmatched. The germline V gene encodes CDR1 SGHRS and CDR2 YFSETQ. The chain links TRBV5-1 to TRBJ2-1; 12 positions agree with TRBD2. The source was CD4+ or CD8+ T cells sorted from blood, collected in a trial of the OX40 agonist ivuxolimab. This receptor was taken from an adult with an advanced solid tumor such as melanoma, head and neck, liver or kidney cancer. The CDR3 loop reads CASSMTSGGMSSYNEQFF. The CDR3, as DNA: TGCGCCAGCAGCATGACTAGCGGGGGAATGAGCTCCTACAATGAGCAGTTCTTC.